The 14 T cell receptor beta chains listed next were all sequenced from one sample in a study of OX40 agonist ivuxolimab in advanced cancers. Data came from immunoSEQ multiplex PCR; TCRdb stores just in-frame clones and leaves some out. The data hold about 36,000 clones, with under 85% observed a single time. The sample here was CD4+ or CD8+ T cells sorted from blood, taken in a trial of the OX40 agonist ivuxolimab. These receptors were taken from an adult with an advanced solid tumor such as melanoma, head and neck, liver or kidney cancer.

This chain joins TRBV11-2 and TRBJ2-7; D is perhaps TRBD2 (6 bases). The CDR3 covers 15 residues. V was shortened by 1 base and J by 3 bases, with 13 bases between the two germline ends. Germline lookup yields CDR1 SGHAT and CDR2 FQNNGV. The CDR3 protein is CASSLASGGLYEQYF. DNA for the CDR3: TGTGCCAGCAGCTTAGCTTCTGGGGGACTCTACGAGCAGTACTTC.

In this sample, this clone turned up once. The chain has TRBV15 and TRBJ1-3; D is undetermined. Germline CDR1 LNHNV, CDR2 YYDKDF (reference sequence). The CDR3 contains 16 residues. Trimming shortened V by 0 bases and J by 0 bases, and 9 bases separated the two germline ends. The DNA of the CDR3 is TGTGCCACCAGCAGAGAGGCAGAATTCTCTGGAAACACCATATATTTT. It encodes CATSREAEFSGNTIYF. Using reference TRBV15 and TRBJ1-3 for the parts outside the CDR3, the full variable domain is DAMVIQNPRYQVTQFGKPVTLSCSQTLNHNVMYWYQQKSSQAPKLLFHYYDKDFNNEADTPDNFQSRRPNTSFCFLDIRSPGLGDTAMYLCATSREAEFSGNTIYFGEGSWLTVV.

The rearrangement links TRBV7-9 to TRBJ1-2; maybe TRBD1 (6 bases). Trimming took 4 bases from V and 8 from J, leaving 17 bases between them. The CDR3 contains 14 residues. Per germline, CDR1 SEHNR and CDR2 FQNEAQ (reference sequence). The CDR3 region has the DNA TGTGCCAGCAGCTCCGTCCGGGACATGGGAGGCTACACCTTC. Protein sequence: CASSSVRDMGGYTF.

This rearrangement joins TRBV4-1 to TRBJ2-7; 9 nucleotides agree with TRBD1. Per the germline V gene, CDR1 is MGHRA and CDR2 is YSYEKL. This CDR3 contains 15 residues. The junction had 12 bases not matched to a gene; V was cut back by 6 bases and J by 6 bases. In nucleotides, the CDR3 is TGCGCCAGCAGGGCCACCGGGACAGGGTTAAGCGAGCAGTACTTC. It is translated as CASRATGTGLSEQYF.

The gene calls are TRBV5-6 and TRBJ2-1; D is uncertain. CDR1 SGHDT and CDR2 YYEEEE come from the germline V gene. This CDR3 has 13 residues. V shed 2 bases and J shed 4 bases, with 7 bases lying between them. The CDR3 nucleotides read TGTGCCAGCAGCTTTGACATATACAATGAGCAGTTCTTC. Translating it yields CASSFDIYNEQFF.

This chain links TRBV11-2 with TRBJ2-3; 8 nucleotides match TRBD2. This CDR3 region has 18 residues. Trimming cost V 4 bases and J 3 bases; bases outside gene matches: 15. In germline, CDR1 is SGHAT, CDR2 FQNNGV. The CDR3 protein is CASSSPDRGGQTTDTQYF. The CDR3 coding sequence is TGTGCCAGCAGCTCGCCCGATCGGGGGGGCCAGACAACAGATACGCAGTATTTT.

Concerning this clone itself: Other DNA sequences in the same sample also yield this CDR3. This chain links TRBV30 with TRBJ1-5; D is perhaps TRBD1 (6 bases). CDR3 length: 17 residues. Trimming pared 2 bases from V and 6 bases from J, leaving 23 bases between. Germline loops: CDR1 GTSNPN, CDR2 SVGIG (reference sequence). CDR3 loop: CAWSPSPGDRFLQPQHF. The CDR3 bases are TGTGCCTGGAGTCCGTCCCCAGGAGACAGGTTCCTTCAGCCCCAGCATTTT.

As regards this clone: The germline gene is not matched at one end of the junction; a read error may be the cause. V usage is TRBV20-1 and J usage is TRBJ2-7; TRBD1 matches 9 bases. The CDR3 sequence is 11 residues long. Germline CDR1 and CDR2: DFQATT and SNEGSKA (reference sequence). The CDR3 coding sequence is TGCAGTCGATTCTCCGGGACAGGGAGTCTTTTC. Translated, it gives CSRFSGTGSLF.

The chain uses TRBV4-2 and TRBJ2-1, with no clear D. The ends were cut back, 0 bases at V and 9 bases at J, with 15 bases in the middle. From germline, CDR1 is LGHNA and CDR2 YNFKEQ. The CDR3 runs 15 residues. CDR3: CASSQEWVDLLEQFF. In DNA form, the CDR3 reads TGTGCCAGCAGCCAAGAATGGGTAGACCTCCTTGAGCAGTTCTTC.

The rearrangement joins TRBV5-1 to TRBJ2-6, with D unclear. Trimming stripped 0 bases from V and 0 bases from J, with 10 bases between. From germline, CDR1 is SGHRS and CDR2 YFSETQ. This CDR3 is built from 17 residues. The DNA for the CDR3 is TGCGCCAGCAGCTTGGTTCGCCAATTCTCTGGGGCCAACGTCCTGACTTTC. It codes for CASSLVRQFSGANVLTF.

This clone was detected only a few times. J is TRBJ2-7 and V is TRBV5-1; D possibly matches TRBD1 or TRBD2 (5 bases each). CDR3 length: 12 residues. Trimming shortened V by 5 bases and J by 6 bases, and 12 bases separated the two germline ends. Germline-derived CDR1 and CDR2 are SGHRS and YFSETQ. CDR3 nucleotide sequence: TGCGCCAGCAGGCGAGGGACGGCCGAGCAGTACTTC. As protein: CASRRGTAEQYF.

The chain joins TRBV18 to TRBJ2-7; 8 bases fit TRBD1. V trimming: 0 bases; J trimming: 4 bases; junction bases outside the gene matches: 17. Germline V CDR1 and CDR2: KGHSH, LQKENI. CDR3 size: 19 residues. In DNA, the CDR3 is TGTGCCAGCTCACCACCGGTGGTGGGATCGGGACAGGATTTATACGAGCAGTACTTC. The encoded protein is CASSPPVVGSGQDLYEQYF.

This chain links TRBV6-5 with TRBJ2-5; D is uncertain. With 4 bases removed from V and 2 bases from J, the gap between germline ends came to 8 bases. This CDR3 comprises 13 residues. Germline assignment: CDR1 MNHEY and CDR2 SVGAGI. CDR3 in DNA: TGTGCCAGCAGTTCTCAGTTTCAAGAGACCCAGTACTTC. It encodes CASSSQFQETQYF.

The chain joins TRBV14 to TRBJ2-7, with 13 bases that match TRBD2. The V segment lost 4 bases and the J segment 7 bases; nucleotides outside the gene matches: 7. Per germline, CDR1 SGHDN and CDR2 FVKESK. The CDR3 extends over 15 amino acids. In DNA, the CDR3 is TGTGCCAGCAGCCTCACCACTAGCGGGGGGGAAGAGCAGTACTTC. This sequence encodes CASSLTTSGGEEQYF.